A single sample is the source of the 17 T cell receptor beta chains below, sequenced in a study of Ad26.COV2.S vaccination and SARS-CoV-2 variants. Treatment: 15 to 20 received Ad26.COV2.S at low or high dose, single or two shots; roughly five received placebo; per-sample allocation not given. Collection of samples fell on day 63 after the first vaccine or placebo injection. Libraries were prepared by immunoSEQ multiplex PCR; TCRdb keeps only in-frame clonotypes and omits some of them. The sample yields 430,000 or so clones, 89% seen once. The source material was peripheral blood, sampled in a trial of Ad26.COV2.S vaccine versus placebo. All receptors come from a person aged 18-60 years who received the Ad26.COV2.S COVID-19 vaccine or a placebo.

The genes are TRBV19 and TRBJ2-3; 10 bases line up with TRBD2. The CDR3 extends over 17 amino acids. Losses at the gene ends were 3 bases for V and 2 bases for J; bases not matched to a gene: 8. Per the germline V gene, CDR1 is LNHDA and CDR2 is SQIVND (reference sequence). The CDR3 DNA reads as TGTGCCAGTAGTATTTCCATAACTAGCGGGGCCACAGATACGCAGTATTTT. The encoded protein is CASSISITSGATDTQYF.

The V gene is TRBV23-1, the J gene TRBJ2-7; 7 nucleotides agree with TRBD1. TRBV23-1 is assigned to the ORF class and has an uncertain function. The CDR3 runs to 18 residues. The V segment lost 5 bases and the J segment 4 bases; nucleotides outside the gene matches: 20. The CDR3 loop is CASSYDWVTGTAVYEQYV. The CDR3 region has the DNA TGCGCCAGCAGTTACGATTGGGTCACCGGGACAGCAGTATACGAGCAGTACGTC.

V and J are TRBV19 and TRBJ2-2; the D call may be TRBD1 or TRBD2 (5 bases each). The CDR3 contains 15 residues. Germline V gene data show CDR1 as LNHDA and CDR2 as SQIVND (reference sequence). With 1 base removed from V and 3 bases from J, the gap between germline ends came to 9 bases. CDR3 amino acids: CASSIGGLYTGELFF. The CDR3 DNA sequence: TGTGCCAGTAGTATAGGGGGGTTGTACACCGGGGAGCTGTTTTTT.

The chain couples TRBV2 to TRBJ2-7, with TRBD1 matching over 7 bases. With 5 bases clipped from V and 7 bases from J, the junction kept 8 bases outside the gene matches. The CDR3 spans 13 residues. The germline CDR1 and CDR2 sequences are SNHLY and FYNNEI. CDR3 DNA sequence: TGTGCCAGCAGTCCTCTACAGGGGCAAGAGCAGTACGTC. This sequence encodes CASSPLQGQEQYV.

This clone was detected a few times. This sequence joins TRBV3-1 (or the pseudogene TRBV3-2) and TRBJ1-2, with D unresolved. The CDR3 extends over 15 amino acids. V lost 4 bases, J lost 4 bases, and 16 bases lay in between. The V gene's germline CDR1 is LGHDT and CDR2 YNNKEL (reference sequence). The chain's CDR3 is CASSPWSTEIYGYTF. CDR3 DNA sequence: TGTGCCAGCAGCCCGTGGTCCACCGAAATCTATGGCTACACCTTC.

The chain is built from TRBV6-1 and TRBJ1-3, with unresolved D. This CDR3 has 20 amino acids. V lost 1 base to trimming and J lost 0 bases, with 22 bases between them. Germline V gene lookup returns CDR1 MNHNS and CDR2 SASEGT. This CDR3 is CASSEVSRYLDGHSGNTIYF. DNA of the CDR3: TGTGCCAGCAGTGAAGTATCGAGGTACTTGGACGGCCACTCTGGAAACACCATATATTTT.

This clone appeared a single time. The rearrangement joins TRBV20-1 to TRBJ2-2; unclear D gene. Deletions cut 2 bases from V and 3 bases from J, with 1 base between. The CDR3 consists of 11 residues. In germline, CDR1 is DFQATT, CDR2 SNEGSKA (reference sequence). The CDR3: CSARYTGELFF. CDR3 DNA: TGCAGTGCTAGATACACCGGGGAGCTGTTTTTT.

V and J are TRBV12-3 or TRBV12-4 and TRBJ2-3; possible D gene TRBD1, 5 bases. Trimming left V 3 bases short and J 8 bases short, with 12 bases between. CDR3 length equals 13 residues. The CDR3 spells CASSFTTAGTQYF. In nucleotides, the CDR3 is TGTGCCAGCAGTTTTACGACAGCTGGTACGCAGTATTTT.

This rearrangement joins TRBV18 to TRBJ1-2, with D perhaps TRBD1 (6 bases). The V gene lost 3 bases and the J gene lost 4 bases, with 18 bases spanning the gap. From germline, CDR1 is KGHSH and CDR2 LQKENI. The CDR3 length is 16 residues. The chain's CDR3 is CASSPGAGPGVYGYTF. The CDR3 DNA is TGTGCCAGCTCACCGGGGGCAGGACCCGGGGTCTATGGCTACACCTTC. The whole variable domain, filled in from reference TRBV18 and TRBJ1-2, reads NAGVMQNPRHLVRRRGQEARLRCSPMKGHSHVYWYRQLPEEGLKFMVYLQKENIIDESGMPKERFSAEFPKEGPSILRIQQVVRGDSAAYFCASSPGAGPGVYGYTFGSGTRLTVV.

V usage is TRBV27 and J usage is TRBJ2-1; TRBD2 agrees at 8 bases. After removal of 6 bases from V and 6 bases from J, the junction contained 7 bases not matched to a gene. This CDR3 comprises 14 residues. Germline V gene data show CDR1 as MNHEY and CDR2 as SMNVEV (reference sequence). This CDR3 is CASSPAGEVNEQFF. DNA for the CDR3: TGTGCCAGCAGCCCAGCGGGAGAGGTCAATGAGCAGTTCTTC.

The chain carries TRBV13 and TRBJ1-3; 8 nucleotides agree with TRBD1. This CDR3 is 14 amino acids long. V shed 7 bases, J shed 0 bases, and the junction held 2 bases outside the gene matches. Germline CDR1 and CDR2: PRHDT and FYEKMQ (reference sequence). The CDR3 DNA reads TGTGCCAGCAACGACAGGGGCTCTGGAAACACCATATATTTT. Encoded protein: CASNDRGSGNTIYF.

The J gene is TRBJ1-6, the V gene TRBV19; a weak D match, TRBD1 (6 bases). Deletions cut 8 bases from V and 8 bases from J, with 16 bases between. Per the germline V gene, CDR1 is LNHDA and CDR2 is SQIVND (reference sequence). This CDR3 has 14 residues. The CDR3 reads CASGPGQMDSPLHF. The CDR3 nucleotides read TGTGCCAGTGGACCGGGACAAATGGATTCACCCCTCCACTTT.

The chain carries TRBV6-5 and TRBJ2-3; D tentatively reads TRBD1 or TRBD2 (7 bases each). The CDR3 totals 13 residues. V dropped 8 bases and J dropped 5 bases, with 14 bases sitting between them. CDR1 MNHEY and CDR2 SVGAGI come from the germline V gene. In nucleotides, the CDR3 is TGTGCCAGCGGGGGAGGGGGCATAGATACGCAGTATTTT. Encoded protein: CASGGGGIDTQYF.

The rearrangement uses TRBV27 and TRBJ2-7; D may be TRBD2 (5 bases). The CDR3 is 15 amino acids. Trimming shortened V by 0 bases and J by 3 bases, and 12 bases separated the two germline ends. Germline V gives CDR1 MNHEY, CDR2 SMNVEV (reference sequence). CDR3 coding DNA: TGTGCCAGCAGTTTATCAACCGGGATGGGCTACGAGCAGTACGTC. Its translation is CASSLSTGMGYEQYV.

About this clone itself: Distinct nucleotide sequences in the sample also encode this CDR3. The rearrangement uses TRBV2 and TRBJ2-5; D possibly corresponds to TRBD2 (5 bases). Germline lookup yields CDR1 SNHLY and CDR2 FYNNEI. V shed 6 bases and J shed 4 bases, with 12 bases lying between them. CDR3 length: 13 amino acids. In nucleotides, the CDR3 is TGTGCCAGCAGGAGGGTGGGAGCAGAGACCCAGTACTTC. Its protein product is CASRRVGAETQYF.

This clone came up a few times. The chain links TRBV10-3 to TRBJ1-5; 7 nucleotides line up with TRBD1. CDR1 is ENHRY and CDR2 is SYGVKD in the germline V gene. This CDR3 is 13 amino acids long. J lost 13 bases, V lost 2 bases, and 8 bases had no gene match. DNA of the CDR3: TGTGCCATCAGTGAGATTCCAGGGGGAAGGCAGCATTTT. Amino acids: CAISEIPGGRQHF.

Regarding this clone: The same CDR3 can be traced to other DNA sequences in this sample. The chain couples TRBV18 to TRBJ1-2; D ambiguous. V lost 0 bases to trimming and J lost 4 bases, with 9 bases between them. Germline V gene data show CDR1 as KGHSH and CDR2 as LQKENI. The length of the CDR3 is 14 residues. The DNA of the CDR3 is TGTGCCAGCTCACCACCAGGCAGAGGCTATGGCTACACCTTC. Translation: CASSPPGRGYGYTF.